This TCR beta chain was profiled in a study of shared clonotypes between healthy human individuals. Sequencing of unsorted PBMC DNA was carried out using ten immunoSEQ deep assay plates. Original analysis: Filtering differed, since immunoSEQ gave only junction sequences and no quality scores. Here immunoSEQ multiplex PCR was the method, and the copy in TCRdb shows in-frame clones only, minus some. V and J calls and clone size follow that table, whereas D and trimming were derived from the DNA. The table includes some 490,000 clones, 60% to 80% detected once. CDR3 length: 15 residues. The V segment lost 5 bases and the J segment 3 bases; nucleotides outside the gene matches: 8. In germline, CDR1 is MDHEN, CDR2 SYDVKM.

This chain links TRBV28 with TRBJ1-2, with 8 bases that match TRBD1. Material for sequencing was PBMCs. The source is a woman aged 35 to 49 in good health. Some clones in this sample may be carry-over from other donors' samples. CDR3 in DNA: TGTGCCAGCAGTACTCAAAAACAGGGGGACTATGGCTACACCTTC. This translates into CASSTQKQGDYGYTF.